This TCR beta chain stems from a study of cytomegalovirus exposure and HLA in healthy donors. Produced via immunoSEQ multiplex PCR; TCRdb's table is partial and in-frame only. Here the sample spans over 120,000 clones, roughly 89% being singletons. This clonotype was sampled from a man between 18 and 29 years old in good health and CMV-seropositive. The specimen sequenced was PBMCs.

CDR3 nucleotide sequence: TGTGCCTCCAAGGCTGGGCGAGAAAAAAAACTGTTTTTT. Its translation is CASKAGREKKLFF. This rearrangement joins TRBV7-9 to TRBJ1-4, with unresolved D. V was pared by 11 bases and J by 9 bases, with 19 bases between. This CDR3 is 13 amino acids long. Germline values: CDR1 SEHNR, CDR2 FQNEAQ (reference sequence).